These 8 T cell receptor beta chains came from one sample sequenced in a study of OX40 agonist ivuxolimab in advanced cancers. The table came from immunoSEQ multiplex PCR; TCRdb's copy has only in-frame clones and leaves some out. The sample consists of 45,000 or so clones, roughly 82% of them appearing once. The starting material was CD4+ or CD8+ T cells sorted from blood, obtained in a trial of the OX40 agonist ivuxolimab. Source of these receptors: an adult with an advanced solid tumor such as melanoma, head and neck, liver or kidney cancer.

The chain combines TRBV7-9 with TRBJ2-4, with D possibly being TRBD1 (6 bases). Germline lookup yields CDR1 SEHNR and CDR2 FQNEAQ (reference sequence). The CDR3 totals 15 residues. Trimming took off 0 bases at V and 4 bases at J, with 10 bases between the two ends. The CDR3 protein is CASSLAGHPKNIQYF. As DNA, the CDR3 is TGTGCCAGCAGCTTAGCGGGACACCCAAAAAACATTCAGTACTTC.

This chain uses TRBV6-1 with TRBJ1-2; possibly TRBD1 for D (5 bases). Trimming cost V 3 bases and J 0 bases, with 11 bases left between them. This CDR3 comprises 15 residues. CDR1 is MNHNS and CDR2 is SASEGT in the germline V gene. Here the CDR3 reads CASSEGTVSNYGYTF. CDR3 DNA: TGTGCCAGCAGTGAGGGGACCGTCTCTAACTATGGCTACACCTTC.

The chain couples TRBV7-3 to TRBJ2-1; 8 bases map to TRBD2. V shed 4 bases and J 8 bases; nucleotides not matched to a gene: 7. The V gene's germline CDR1 is SGHTA and CDR2 FQGTGA. The CDR3 spans 14 residues. As DNA, the CDR3 is TGTGCCAGCAGCTCCACGGGACTAGAGGATGAGCAGTTCTTC. Its protein product is CASSSTGLEDEQFF.

In regard to this clone: Germline is not matched at one junction end, which may reflect a read error. The genes are TRBV19 and TRBJ2-2, with D possibly being TRBD2 (6 bases). CDR3 size: 12 residues. CDR1 LNHDA and CDR2 SQIVND come from the germline V gene (reference sequence). Here the CDR3 DNA reads TGTGCCAGTATTACGAACACCGGGGGGCTGTTTTTT. This gives the protein CASITNTGGLFF.

This clone was detected once. This chain links TRBV27 with TRBJ1-2; D gene unclear. CDR1 is MNHEY and CDR2 is SMNVEV in the germline V gene (reference sequence). The V and J ends lost 2 bases and 5 bases respectively, with 9 bases between them. The length of the CDR3 is 13 residues. CDR3 in amino acids: CASSLKGEYGYTF. The CDR3, as DNA: TGTGCCAGCAGTTTAAAGGGAGAGTATGGCTACACCTTC.

The chain has TRBV10-2 and TRBJ1-5, with D tentatively TRBD1 (5 bases). V lost 7 bases and J 0 bases, leaving 13 bases between the germline ends. Germline lookup yields CDR1 WSHSY and CDR2 SAAADI. The CDR3 has 15 amino acids. The CDR3 protein is CASMRQFNSNQPQHF. For the CDR3, the DNA is TGCGCCAGCATGAGACAGTTCAATAGCAATCAGCCCCAGCATTTT.

V is TRBV7-9 and J is TRBJ2-6; weak D call: TRBD2 (5 bases). Per germline, CDR1 SEHNR and CDR2 FQNEAQ (reference sequence). The CDR3 extends over 15 amino acids. V was trimmed by 5 bases and J by 1 base, leaving 9 bases between them. DNA of the CDR3: TGTGCCAGCAGCCGGGAAAGGTCTGGGGCCAACGTCCTGACTTTC. Protein sequence: CASSRERSGANVLTF.

The rearrangement joins TRBV6-5 to TRBJ1-2; D ambiguous. V was clipped by 4 bases and J by 8 bases, with 14 bases between them. Germline CDR1 is MNHEY and CDR2 is SVGAGI. The CDR3 is 13 residues long. The CDR3 nucleotides read TGTGCCAGCAGTTCCGTCCTGGAGTGGGGCTACACCTTC. Translated, it gives CASSSVLEWGYTF.